This T cell receptor (beta chain) was captured in a study of cytomegalovirus exposure and HLA in healthy donors. Study information: Tens of millions of unique TCR sequences came from HLA-typed donors in an early release.

This clone came up once. Use of 60 Vbeta and 13 Jbeta primers characterized the PCR. As processed by the authors: Unique TCR beta chains totaled roughly 80 million in a later count, with roughly 11 million of them shared. Data came from immunoSEQ multiplex PCR; TCRdb stores just in-frame clones and leaves some out. From that table come the V and J calls and clone size; the DNA was used to work out D and trimming. The sample lists 140,000 or so clones, 80% to 90% occurring once. This CDR3 spans 14 amino acids. V lost 6 bases and J 1 base, leaving 12 bases between the germline ends. Germline assignment: CDR1 MDHEN and CDR2 SYDVKM.

This sequence joins TRBV28 and TRBJ2-5; D is unresolved. Specimen: PBMCs. This receptor was identified in a woman between 35 and 50 years old in good health and CMV-seropositive. The CDR3 bases are TGTGCCAGCAGATCACCAGCGCTCCAAGAGACCCAGTACTTC. It codes for CASRSPALQETQYF.